This TCR beta chain was sequenced during a study of graft-versus-host responses after intestinal transplantation. The overall study: Each recipient received a multivisceral, liver-intestinal, or isolated intestinal graft. All recipients got anti-thymocyte globulin induction, then tacrolimus and steroids for 3 to 4 years.

The germline gives CDR1 SGHTA, CDR2 FQGNSA. V was pared by 5 bases and J by 5 bases, with 13 bases between. CDR3 length equals 14 residues. Data came from immunoSEQ multiplex PCR; TCRdb stores just in-frame clones and leaves some out. The sample lists 80,000 to 100,000 clones, about 88% occurring once. This clone appeared once. Its specificity is not known. This sequence originates from a human donor who received an intestinal transplant. This chain connects TRBV7-2 to TRBJ2-1, with a possible D match to TRBD2 (6 bases). The sample consisted of unstimulated CD4+ T cells sorted from spleen or lymph node cells, taken before intestinal transplant. CDR3 residues: CASSTGVWDNEQFF. In DNA, the CDR3 is TGTGCCAGCAGCACGGGAGTTTGGGACAATGAGCAGTTCTTC.